A single sample gave rise to the 16 T cell receptor beta chains below, sequenced in a study of cytomegalovirus exposure and HLA in healthy donors. Both 60 Vbeta primers and 13 Jbeta primers went into the PCR. The protocol was immunoSEQ multiplex PCR, while the TCRdb copy is restricted to in-frame clones and leaves out a portion. This repertoire shows 85,000 to 100,000 clones, just under 90% found once; its top ten account for approximately 2.3%. Sequenced material: PBMCs. Source of these receptors: a man aged 18 to 29 in good health and CMV-seronegative.

This clone was detected once. This chain joins TRBV28 and TRBJ2-1; D is unresolved. V was clipped by 2 bases and J by 1 base, with 9 bases between them. Germline V lookup: CDR1 MDHEN, CDR2 SYDVKM. CDR3 length equals 15 residues. The CDR3 reads CASSLLQISYNEQFF. As DNA, the CDR3 is TGTGCCAGCAGTTTACTGCAGATTTCCTACAATGAGCAGTTCTTC.

J is TRBJ1-5 and V is TRBV10-3; D remains ambiguous. Germline V gene sequence: CDR1 ENHRY, CDR2 SYGVKD. The CDR3 runs 11 residues. Trimming stripped 10 bases from V and 8 bases from J, with 12 bases between. The CDR3 nucleotides read TGTGCCACCGGGGTCGGGGAGCCCCAGCATTTT. Translated: CATGVGEPQHF.

The chain joins TRBV28 to TRBJ2-3, with TRBD2 matching 9 bases. Germline V gene data show CDR1 as MDHEN and CDR2 as SYDVKM. Trimming cost V 4 bases and J 2 bases; bases outside gene matches: 7. The CDR3 length is 16 residues. Here the CDR3 reads CASSSSLAGSTDTQYF. The CDR3 coding sequence is TGTGCCAGCAGTTCTTCACTAGCGGGCTCCACAGATACGCAGTATTTT.

CDR3 nucleotides: TGTGCCAGCAGCAGCGCCAGGGGGAATAGCAATCAGCCCCAGCATTTT. Its protein is CASSSARGNSNQPQHF. V and J are TRBV21-1 and TRBJ1-5; TRBD1 is taken as the D call from the table, unchecked against the DNA. TRBV21-1 is a pseudogene locus. This CDR3 region has 16 residues.

This sequence joins TRBV5-5 and TRBJ2-1; 9 bases are shared with TRBD2. Germline CDR1 and CDR2: SGHKS and YYEKEE (reference sequence). V dropped 3 bases and J dropped 6; count of bases not matched to a gene: 7. This CDR3 has 15 residues. Here the CDR3 DNA reads TGTGCCAGCAGCTCCGGGACTAGCCGCTCCAATGAGCAGTTCTTC. Translation: CASSSGTSRSNEQFF.

The CDR3 region is CAWRLQGGNSPLHF. CDR3 in DNA: TGTGCCTGGAGGTTACAGGGCGGCAATTCACCCCTCCACTTT. This rearrangement joins TRBV30 to TRBJ1-6, with D maybe TRBD1 (6 bases). Germline V gene data show CDR1 as GTSNPN and CDR2 as SVGIG (reference sequence). The CDR3 runs 14 residues. Trimming removed 3 bases at V and 7 bases at J, with 13 bases between.

The J gene is TRBJ2-3, the V gene TRBV9; 13 bases align to TRBD2. CDR1 and CDR2 from the germline V gene are SGDLS and YYNGEE. Trimming at V came to 3 bases and at J to 5 bases, leaving 6 bases not matched to a gene. The CDR3 is made up of 16 amino acids. The CDR3 region has the DNA TGTGCCAGCAGCGACACTAGCGGGAGGGCCGTAGATACGCAGTATTTT. It yields the protein CASSDTSGRAVDTQYF. Combining the CDR3 with reference TRBV9 and TRBJ2-3 gives the whole variable domain DSGVTQTPKHLITATGQRVTLRCSPRSGDLSVYWYQQSLDQGLQFLIQYYNGEERAKGNILERFSAQQFPDLHSELNLSSLELGDSALYFCASSDTSGRAVDTQYFGPGTRLTVL.

The V call is TRBV25-1, the J call TRBJ1-2, with D tentatively TRBD1 (6 bases). V lost 4 bases to trimming and J lost 8 bases, with 20 bases between them. CDR1 is MGHDK and CDR2 is SYGVNS in the germline V gene. The CDR3 has 15 residues. The CDR3 loop reads CASSGSRGQSYGYTF. DNA of the CDR3: TGTGCCAGCAGTGGCTCCCGAGGACAGTCCTACGGCTACACCTTC.

In nucleotides, the CDR3 is TGTGCCATATCGGGACATATCGAGCAGTACTTC. Translation gives CAISGHIEQYF. The V and J genes are TRBV10-3 and TRBJ2-5; the D gene is possibly TRBD1 (6 bases). The DNA end is more similar to TRBJ2-7, so the J call may be wrong. In germline, CDR1 is ENHRY, CDR2 SYGVKD. This CDR3 has 11 residues.

The chain uses TRBV7-7 and TRBJ2-1; D not certain. In germline, CDR1 is SSHAT, CDR2 FNYEAQ (reference sequence). The CDR3 contains 14 residues. V shed 1 base and J shed 10 bases, with 14 bases lying between them. The CDR3 reads CASSLGGWQSEQFF. Here the CDR3 DNA reads TGTGCCAGCAGCTTAGGAGGTTGGCAGTCAGAGCAGTTCTTC.

The chain couples TRBV28 to TRBJ1-2; D perhaps matches TRBD1 (6 bases). The length of the CDR3 is 15 residues. CDR1 and CDR2 from the germline V gene are MDHEN and SYDVKM. Trimming shortened V by 3 bases and J by 1 base, and 12 bases separated the two germline ends. The CDR3 DNA reads TGTGCCAGCAGTTTTGGGGGCAGTCGTAACTATGGCTACACCTTC. Amino acids: CASSFGGSRNYGYTF.

The V and J genes are TRBV28 and TRBJ1-2, with D possibly TRBD1 on 6 matching bases. The V gene's germline CDR1 is MDHEN and CDR2 SYDVKM. Trimming cost V 8 bases and J 4 bases, with 17 bases left between them. The CDR3 runs to 14 residues. The chain's CDR3 is CASESTGFRYGYTF. CDR3 nucleotide sequence: TGTGCCAGCGAGAGTACAGGGTTTCGCTATGGCTACACCTTC.

This sequence joins TRBV27 and TRBJ2-3; D is ambiguous. Germline CDR1 is MNHEY and CDR2 is SMNVEV (reference sequence). V dropped 7 bases and J dropped 0 bases, with 14 bases sitting between them. CDR3 length: 15 amino acids. CDR3 residues: CASNAGWASTDTQYF. The CDR3, as DNA: TGTGCCAGCAATGCAGGATGGGCTAGCACAGATACGCAGTATTTT.

The gene calls are TRBV6-4 and TRBJ2-1; TRBD2 might be the D (5 bases). CDR3 length: 11 amino acids. Germline CDR1 reads MRHNA; CDR2 reads SNTAGT. The V end lost 3 bases, the J end lost 13 bases, and 10 bases lay between the germline ends. The CDR3 sequence is CASSERGIQFF. CDR3 DNA: TGTGCCAGCAGTGAAAGAGGGATACAGTTCTTC.

The chain joins TRBV5-1 to TRBJ2-3; 10 bases map to TRBD2. Germline lookup yields CDR1 SGHRS and CDR2 YFSETQ. The J segment lost 6 bases and the V segment lost 1 base, leaving 5 bases of the junction unmatched. CDR3 length: 15 residues. The CDR3 here is CASSLRAGGGDTQYF. CDR3 nucleotides: TGCGCCAGCAGCTTGCGAGCGGGAGGGGGCGATACGCAGTATTTT. The complete variable domain, with remaining parts taken from reference TRBV5-1 and TRBJ2-3, reads KAGVTQTPRYLIKTRGQQVTLSCSPISGHRSVSWYQQTPGQGLQFLFEYFSETQRNKGNFPGRFSGRQFSNSRSEMNVSTLELGDSALYLCASSLRAGGGDTQYFGPGTRLTVL.

The V and J genes are TRBV19 and TRBJ2-7; 8 bases are a match to TRBD1. J lost 2 bases, V lost 7 bases, and 7 bases had no gene match. Germline-derived CDR1 and CDR2 are LNHDA and SQIVND (reference sequence). The CDR3 loop spans 14 amino acids. DNA for the CDR3: TGTGCCAGTAAACGCGGGACAGGTCCCTACGAGCAGTACTTC. Protein product: CASKRGTGPYEQYF.